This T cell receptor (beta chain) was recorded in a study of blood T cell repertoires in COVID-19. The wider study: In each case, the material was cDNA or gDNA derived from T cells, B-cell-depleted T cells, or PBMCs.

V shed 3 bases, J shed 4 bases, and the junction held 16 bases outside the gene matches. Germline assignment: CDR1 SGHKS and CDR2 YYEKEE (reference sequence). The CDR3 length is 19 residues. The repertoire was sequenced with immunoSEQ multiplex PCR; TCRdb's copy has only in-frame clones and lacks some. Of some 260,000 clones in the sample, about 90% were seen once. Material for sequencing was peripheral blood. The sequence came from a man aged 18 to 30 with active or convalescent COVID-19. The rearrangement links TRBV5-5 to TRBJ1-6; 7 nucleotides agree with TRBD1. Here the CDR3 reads CASSSGQAWGLRYNSPLHF. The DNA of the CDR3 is TGTGCCAGCAGCTCTGGACAGGCTTGGGGTTTAAGATATAATTCACCCCTCCACTTT.